This T cell receptor beta chain was identified during a study of multiple sclerosis patients with progressive multifocal leukoencephalopathy. Whole-study findings and limits: In most PML patients, TRB repertoires appeared less diverse by entropy.

Time point given: time of PML onset. At PML onset, T3 blood samples were taken. The assay was immunoSEQ multiplex PCR, and TCRdb's table has in-frame clones only and misses some. The table shows 30,000 or so clones, with roughly 84% occurring only once. The CDR3 length is 11 residues, termini included. Germline V gene data show CDR1 as MNHGY and CDR2 as SVAAGI. Points on this clone: As yet, its antigen is unknown. Here the CDR3 omits its conserved ending phenylalanine or tryptophan, so a read error is the likely source. The DNA is omitted, as the CDR3 cannot be located on it reliably, and the CDR3 follows TCRdb's listing.

The clonotype was recovered from a human donor with progressive multifocal leukoencephalopathy. The sequencing here drew on PBMCs, taken from a patient treated with natalizumab. The V gene is TRBV6-9, the J gene TRBJ2-7; whether TRBD2, the table's D call, matches the DNA was not checked. The CDR3 loop is CASSNTSGIII.